The clone carrying this TCR beta chain has at least ten counts. No antigen is known for it. The germline V and J ends were trimmed by 5 bases and 8 bases, with 10 bases remaining between them. There are 12 residues in the CDR3. Germline V gives CDR1 MNHEY, CDR2 SVGAGI. Three rounds of nested PCR, following a modified ARM-PCR protocol, produced the TCRbeta library. TCRdb used MiXCR to reprocess the multiplex PCR reads, holding one entry per CDR3 protein. The sample shows 90,000 to 100,000 distinct CDR3 sequences, 80% of them seen only once. These data are taken from a study of tumor and adjacent non-tumor tissue in lung cancer. Study overall: The cohort had about 12 adenocarcinoma, 2 squamous cell and 1 small cell patients.

Study findings and constraints: Tumor tissue had significantly higher TCR diversity than normal lung.

This sample's RNA came from whole unsorted tissue. More than 3 cm separated this lung sample from the edge of the tumor. The rearrangement links TRBV6-5 to TRBJ2-1, with D possibly called TRBD1 or TRBD2 (5 bases each). The source material was distant non-tumor lung tissue. This receptor was obtained from a man in his 60s with small cell lung cancer. Written as DNA, the CDR3 is TGTGCCAGCAGTGACCAGGGAGATGAGCAGTTCTTC. It encodes CASSDQGDEQFF.